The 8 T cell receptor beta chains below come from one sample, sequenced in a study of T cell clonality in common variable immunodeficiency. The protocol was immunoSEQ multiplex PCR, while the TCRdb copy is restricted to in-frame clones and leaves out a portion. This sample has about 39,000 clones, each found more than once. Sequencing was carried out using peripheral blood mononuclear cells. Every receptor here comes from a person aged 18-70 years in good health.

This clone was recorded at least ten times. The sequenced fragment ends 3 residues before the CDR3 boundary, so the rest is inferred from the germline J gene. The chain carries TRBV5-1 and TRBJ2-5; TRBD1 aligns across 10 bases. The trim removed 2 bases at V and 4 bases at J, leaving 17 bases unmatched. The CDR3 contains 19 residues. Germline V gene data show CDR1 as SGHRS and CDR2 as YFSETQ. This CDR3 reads CASSLRPTGGTLEGETQYF. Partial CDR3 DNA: TGCGCCAGCAGCTTAAGACCGACAGGGGGCACCTTAGAGGGAGAGACC. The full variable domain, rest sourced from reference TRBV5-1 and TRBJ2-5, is KAGVTQTPRYLIKTRGQQVTLSCSPISGHRSVSWYQQTPGQGLQFLFEYFSETQRNKGNFPGRFSGRQFSNSRSEMNVSTLELGDSALYLCASSLRPTGGTLEGETQYFGPGTRLLVL.

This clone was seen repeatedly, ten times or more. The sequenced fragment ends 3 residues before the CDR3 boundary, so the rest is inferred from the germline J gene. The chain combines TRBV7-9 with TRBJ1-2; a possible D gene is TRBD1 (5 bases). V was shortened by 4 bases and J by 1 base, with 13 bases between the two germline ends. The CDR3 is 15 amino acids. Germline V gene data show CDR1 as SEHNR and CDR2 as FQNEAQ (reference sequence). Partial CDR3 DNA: TGTGCCAGCAGCTCCGGACAAGGCCTTAACTATGGC. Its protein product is CASSSGQGLNYG. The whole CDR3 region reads CASSSGQGLNYGYTF.

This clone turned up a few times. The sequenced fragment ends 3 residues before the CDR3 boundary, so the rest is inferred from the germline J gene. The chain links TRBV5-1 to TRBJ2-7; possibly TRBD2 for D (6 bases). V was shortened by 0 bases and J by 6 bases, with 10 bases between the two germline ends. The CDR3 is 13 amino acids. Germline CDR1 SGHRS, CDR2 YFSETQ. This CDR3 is CASSLVGGTEQYF. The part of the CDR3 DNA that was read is TGCGCCAGCAGCTTGGTCGGGGGTACCGAG.

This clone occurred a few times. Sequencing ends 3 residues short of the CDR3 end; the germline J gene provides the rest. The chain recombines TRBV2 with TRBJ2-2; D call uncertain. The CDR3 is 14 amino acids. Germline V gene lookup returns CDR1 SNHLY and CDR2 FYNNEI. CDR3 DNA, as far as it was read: TGTGCCAGCAGTGTTGTACCAACTAATGAAAAG. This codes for CASSVVPTNEK. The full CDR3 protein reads CASSVVPTNEKLFF. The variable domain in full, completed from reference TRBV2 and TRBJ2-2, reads EPEVTQTPSHQVTQMGQEVILRCVPISNHLYFYWYRQILGQKVEFLVSFYNNEISEKSEIFDDQFSVERPDGSNFTLKIRSTKLEDSAMYFCASSVVPTNEKLFFGEGSRLTVL.

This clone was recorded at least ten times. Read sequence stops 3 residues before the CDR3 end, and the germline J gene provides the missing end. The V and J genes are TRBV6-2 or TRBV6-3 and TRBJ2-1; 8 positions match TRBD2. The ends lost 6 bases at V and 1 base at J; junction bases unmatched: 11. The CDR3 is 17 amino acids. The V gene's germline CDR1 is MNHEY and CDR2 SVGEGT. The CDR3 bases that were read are TGTGCCAGCAGGACTCTAGCGGGCCCGCTTTCCTACAATGAG. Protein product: CASRTLAGPLSYNE. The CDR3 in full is CASRTLAGPLSYNEQFF.

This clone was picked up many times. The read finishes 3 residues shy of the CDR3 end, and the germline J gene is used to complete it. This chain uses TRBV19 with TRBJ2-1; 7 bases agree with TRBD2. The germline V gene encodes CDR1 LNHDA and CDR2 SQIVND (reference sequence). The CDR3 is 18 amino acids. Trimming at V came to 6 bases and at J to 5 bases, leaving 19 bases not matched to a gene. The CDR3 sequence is CASRLEGPGRKGHNEQFF. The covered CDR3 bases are TGTGCCAGTAGGCTTGAGGGTCCCGGGAGGAAGGGGCACAATGAG.

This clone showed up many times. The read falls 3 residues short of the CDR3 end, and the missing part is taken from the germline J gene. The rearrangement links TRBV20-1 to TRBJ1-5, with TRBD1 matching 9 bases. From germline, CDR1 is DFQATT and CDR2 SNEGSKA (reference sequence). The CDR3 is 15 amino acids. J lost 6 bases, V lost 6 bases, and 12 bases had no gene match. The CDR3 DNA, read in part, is TGCAGTGCCCAAACCCACAGGGGGCTGATTCAGCCC. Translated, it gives CSAQTHRGLIQP. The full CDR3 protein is CSAQTHRGLIQPQHF.

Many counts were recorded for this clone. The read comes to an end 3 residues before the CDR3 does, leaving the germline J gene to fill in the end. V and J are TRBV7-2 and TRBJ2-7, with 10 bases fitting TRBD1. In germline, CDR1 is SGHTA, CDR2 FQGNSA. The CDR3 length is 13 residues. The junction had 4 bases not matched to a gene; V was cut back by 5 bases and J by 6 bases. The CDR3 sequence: CASSQRTGGEQYF. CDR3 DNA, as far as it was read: TGTGCCAGCAGCCAACGGACAGGGGGCGAG.